The following is a T cell receptor beta chain sequence with its context. It lacks a known antigen. Within one base of it there is no much larger clone, and no base qualities were kept. Between the V and J ends, shortened by 2 bases and 4 bases respectively, the junction contains 18 bases. The CDR3 spans 16 residues, from the cysteine through the phenylalanine. Solely the CDR3 DNA is kept, with 48 bases framed from the first base. In the germline V gene, CDR1 corresponds to SGHTA and CDR2 to FQGNSA. This record comes from a study of blood T cell repertoires in COVID-19 (dated by TCRdb to 2020 to 2022). Looking at the study overall: The collaborator samples originated in the United States, Italy and Spain and spanned the acute and convalescent phases of COVID-19. The repertoires were made available in a free public database intended to serve as a resource for research on the immune response to SARS-CoV-2. Samples were obtained from the ongoing ImmuneRACE study (first 160 participants) and from some 1,300 subjects provided by 6 global collaborators. Subjects who had been exposed to COVID-19, were actively infected with it, or had recovered from it provided the deeply sampled blood TCRbeta repertoires that made up the dataset. Where available, HLA class I and class II types were obtained from metadata supplied by the sample provider rather than from assay-based typing. The material from the prospective study consisted of cDNA or gDNA derived from T cells, B-cell-depleted T cells, or PBMCs. Nearly every sample came with metadata listing a de-identified subject ID, COVID-19 status, age in years and sex. Overall study results and their limits: The amount of clinical and demographic metadata varied by source and participant and was provided uncurated.

The collaborating institutions used their own protocols to collect whole blood in K2EDTA tubes. For TCRbeta analysis, collaborators shipped samples as frozen whole blood, isolated PBMCs, or DNA extracted from either of those sample types. TCRbeta CDR3 regions were amplified from genomic DNA using the immunoSEQ Assay, a bias-controlled multiplex PCR. In the source study's methods: Nucleated cell counts per sample were estimated from amplification of reference gene primers within the assay. Sequence reads were collapsed and filtered to measure the absolute abundance of every unique TCRbeta CDR3 rearrangement. For each sample, productive Simpson clonality was calculated by taking the square root of Simpson's diversity index across productive rearrangements. In TCRdb, the immuneACCESS table is reduced to in-frame sequences with V and J assigned. These tables do not hold every clone; where another copy was compared, an unresolved V gene accounts for under half, and the others remain unexplained. V and J calls and clone size follow that table, whereas D and trimming were derived from the DNA. The sample includes about 200,000 clones, with 75% to 90% observed a single time. Approximately 5.4% of the sample is held by the ten biggest clonotypes.

This receptor was identified in a human donor in a cohort sampled during active COVID-19. Recombination joined TRBV7-2 with TRBJ2-7; there is no confident call for the D gene. Specimen: peripheral blood. The DNA is as follows: TGTGCCAGCAGCTTACAGAATAATTTGGTTTTATACGAGCAGTACTTC. The translation is CASSLQNNLVLYEQYF.